The present T cell receptor (beta chain) was sequenced within a study of T-cell reconstitution after alpha-beta-depleted transplantation in children. This clonotype was observed once. Its antigen remains unknown. A read error is possible here, since a much larger clone lies one base away. The germline CDR1 and CDR2 sequences are ENHRY and SYGVKD. Trimming at V came to 5 bases and at J to 3 bases, leaving 12 bases not matched to a gene. There are 16 residues in the CDR3. During its preparation, the TCRbeta library received unique molecular identifiers. TCRdb reanalysed the PCR reads using MiXCR and keeps one entry per CDR3 protein. The sample has over 200,000 distinct CDR3 sequences; approximately 11% are singletons. Study conclusions and caveats: The study reportedly traced alpha-beta T cells about two months after transplant to several hundred expanded graft clones. Newly generated T cells supplied most T-cell counts and diversity one year post-transplant. Surviving recipient T cells and thymic progenitors underlay high day-60 TCRbeta diversity in some patients.

The input for sequencing was PBMCs, taken before TCRalphabeta/CD19-depleted stem cell transplant. The sequence derives from a child less than two years old with acute myeloid leukemia, due to receive a stem cell transplant. The chain uses TRBV10-3 and TRBJ2-7, with 8 bases that match TRBD2. CDR3 region: CAISFGRGLTFYEQYF. The CDR3 DNA reads as TGTGCCATCAGTTTCGGGAGGGGCCTAACCTTCTACGAGCAGTACTTC.